The 16 T cell receptor beta chains presented below share a single source sample, sequenced in a study of shared clonotypes between healthy human individuals. Libraries were prepared by immunoSEQ multiplex PCR; TCRdb keeps only in-frame clonotypes and omits some of them. This table has 2,500,000 or so clones, about nine tenths appearing once. Sequencing input: naive CD4+ T cells from PBMCs. The subset was: CD45RA+ positively selected. Receptor source: a young man in good health. Some clones in this sample may be carry-over from other donors' samples.

The V gene is TRBV2, the J gene TRBJ1-1; D not certain. The CDR3 sequence is 13 residues long. Germline loops: CDR1 SNHLY, CDR2 FYNNEI. The V end was cut by 6 bases, the J end by 5 bases, with 13 bases between. CDR3: CASRMGPGTEAFF. The CDR3 region has the DNA TGTGCCAGCAGAATGGGCCCTGGTACTGAAGCTTTCTTT.

This chain uses TRBV28 with TRBJ2-7, with a tentative D call TRBD1 (6 bases). The ends were cut back, 7 bases at V and 0 bases at J, with 10 bases in the middle. The CDR3 is made up of 13 amino acids. Germline V gene sequence: CDR1 MDHEN, CDR2 SYDVKM. The CDR3, as DNA: TGTGCCAGCACACCGGACAGCTCCTACGAGCAGTACTTC. The encoded protein is CASTPDSSYEQYF.

The chain combines TRBV11-2 with TRBJ2-7; the D gene is possibly TRBD2 (6 bases). The length of the CDR3 is 17 residues. CDR1 SGHAT and CDR2 FQNNGV come from the germline V gene. With 1 base removed from V and 0 bases from J, the gap between germline ends came to 16 bases. The CDR3 loop reads CASSLGSRRESSYEQYF. CDR3 sequence (DNA): TGTGCCAGCAGCTTAGGATCCCGGAGGGAGAGCTCCTACGAGCAGTACTTC.

This chain uses TRBV2 with TRBJ2-4; D gene ambiguous. Germline CDR1 is SNHLY and CDR2 is FYNNEI. The CDR3 is 16 residues long. V was shortened by 3 bases and J by 0 bases, with 12 bases between the two germline ends. The CDR3 nucleotides are TGTGCCAGCAGTGACGCGACGTATCTAGCCAAAAACATTCAGTACTTC. Its protein product is CASSDATYLAKNIQYF.

The CDR3 region is CASSSGSNTDTQYF. Here the CDR3 DNA reads TGTGCCAGCAGTAGCGGCTCCAACACAGATACGCAGTATTTT. The chain combines TRBV6-5 with TRBJ2-3, with a tentative D call TRBD2 (5 bases). The CDR3 consists of 14 residues. Germline loops: CDR1 MNHEY, CDR2 SVGAGI. Trimming shortened V by 5 bases and J by 2 bases, and 11 bases separated the two germline ends.

As to this clone: Other DNA sequences in this sample translate to the same CDR3. V usage is TRBV7-9 and J usage is TRBJ1-3; D unresolved. Trimming removed 5 bases at V and 0 bases at J, with 5 bases between. The CDR3 runs to 13 residues. CDR1 SEHNR and CDR2 FQNEAQ come from the germline V gene (reference sequence). CDR3 residues: CASSPSSGNTIYF. In DNA, the CDR3 is TGTGCCAGCAGCCCCAGCTCTGGAAACACCATATATTTT.

As for this clone: In the same sample, other DNA sequences code for this CDR3. The genes are TRBV7-2 and TRBJ1-2; a weak D match, TRBD1 (5 bases). The germline gives CDR1 SGHTA, CDR2 FQGNSA. CDR3 length equals 13 residues. Trimming left V 1 base short and J 7 bases short, with 10 bases between. The CDR3 nucleotides read TGTGCCAGCAGCTTAGTAGGGGTCGGTGGCTACACCTTC. Its translation: CASSLVGVGGYTF.

This chain uses TRBV7-2 with TRBJ2-1; D possibly corresponds to TRBD2 (5 bases). The CDR3 is 13 residues long. Germline loops: CDR1 SGHTA, CDR2 FQGNSA. The V end lost 5 bases, the J end lost 6 bases, and 11 bases lay between the germline ends. In DNA, the CDR3 is TGTGCCAGCAGCCCTCAACGGGGCAATGAGCAGTTCTTC. Its translation: CASSPQRGNEQFF.

The chain links TRBV18 to TRBJ2-1; D unclear. Germline assignment: CDR1 KGHSH and CDR2 LQKENI. This CDR3 has 13 residues. The V end lost 2 bases, the J end lost 6 bases, and 8 bases lay between the germline ends. The CDR3 DNA is TGTGCCAGCTCACCAAGGGTGCGCAATGAGCAGTTCTTC. This encodes CASSPRVRNEQFF.

The chain carries TRBV9 and TRBJ2-7; a weak D match, TRBD1 (6 bases). Germline V gene lookup returns CDR1 SGDLS and CDR2 YYNGEE. V lost 4 bases to trimming and J lost 4 bases, with 15 bases between them. CDR3 length: 14 residues. The CDR3 nucleotides are TGTGCCAGCAGCCCGGGACACAGGGCGTACGAGCAGTACTTC. Protein product: CASSPGHRAYEQYF.

This clone was counted a single time. This sequence joins TRBV20-1 and TRBJ2-1; D is unclear. The ends were cut back, 6 bases at V and 9 bases at J, with 12 bases in the middle. This CDR3 is built from 11 residues. Germline loops: CDR1 DFQATT, CDR2 SNEGSKA (reference sequence). The CDR3 protein is CSASDGVEQFF. Here the CDR3 DNA reads TGCAGTGCCTCCGACGGCGTTGAGCAGTTCTTC.

The CDR3 is CASSGRGGDTEAFF. CDR3 nucleotides: TGTGCCAGCAGTGGCAGGGGAGGCGACACTGAAGCTTTCTTT. This rearrangement joins TRBV6-5 to TRBJ1-1, with a possible D match to TRBD1 (6 bases). Germline V CDR1 and CDR2: MNHEY, SVGAGI. V lost 5 bases to trimming and J lost 3 bases, with 13 bases between them. The CDR3 has 14 amino acids.

The chain has TRBV11-2 and TRBJ1-4, with no clear D. CDR1 SGHAT and CDR2 FQNNGV come from the germline V gene. V was clipped by 2 bases and J by 0 bases, with 10 bases between them. This CDR3 is 16 amino acids long. The DNA of the CDR3 is TGTGCCAGCAGCTTAAGGCGGGGTGCAACTAATGAAAAACTGTTTTTT. This codes for CASSLRRGATNEKLFF.

As concerns this clone: Within the sample, other DNA sequences also encode this same CDR3. The chain recombines TRBV10-3 with TRBJ2-7, with unresolved D. Germline-derived CDR1 and CDR2 are ENHRY and SYGVKD. The V and J ends lost 2 bases and 3 bases respectively, with 14 bases between them. The CDR3 loop spans 15 amino acids. The CDR3: CAISEAARAYYEQYF. In DNA, the CDR3 is TGTGCCATCAGTGAGGCGGCTAGAGCATACTACGAGCAGTACTTC.

The chain carries TRBV11-3 and TRBJ2-1; TRBD2 is a possible D gene (6 bases). V was trimmed by 6 bases and J by 0 bases, leaving 12 bases between them. The CDR3 totals 15 residues. Germline V gene lookup returns CDR1 SGHNT and CDR2 YENEEA. The CDR3 bases are TGTGCCAGCAGTCCTCGGGGGAACTCCTACAATGAGCAGTTCTTC. The encoded protein is CASSPRGNSYNEQFF.

The rearrangement links TRBV19 to TRBJ2-5, with 10 nucleotides matching TRBD2. CDR3 length: 15 amino acids. Germline-derived CDR1 and CDR2 are LNHDA and SQIVND (reference sequence). V gave up 5 bases and J gave up 5 bases; unmatched junction bases: 8. CDR3 in amino acids: CASSSSGSREETQYF. The CDR3 DNA is TGTGCCAGTAGTTCTAGCGGGAGTAGGGAGGAGACCCAGTACTTC.